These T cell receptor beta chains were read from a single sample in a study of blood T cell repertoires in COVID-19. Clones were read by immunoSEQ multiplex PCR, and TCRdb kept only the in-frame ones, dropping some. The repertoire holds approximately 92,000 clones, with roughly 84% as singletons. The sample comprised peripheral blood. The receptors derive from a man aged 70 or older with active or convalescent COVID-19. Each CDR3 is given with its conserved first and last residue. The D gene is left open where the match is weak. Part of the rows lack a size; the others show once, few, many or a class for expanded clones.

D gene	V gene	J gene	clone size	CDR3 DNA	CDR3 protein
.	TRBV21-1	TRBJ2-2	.	TGTGCCAGCAGCCCCCAGGGGAAAGGGAACACCGGGGAGCTGTTTTTT	CASSPQGKGNTGELFF
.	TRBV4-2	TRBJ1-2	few	TGTGCCAGCAGCCTAGAACAGGGTCCGTCTGGCTACACCTTC	CASSLEQGPSGYTF
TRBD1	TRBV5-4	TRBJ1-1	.	TGTGCCAGCCCGGGGACAGGGGGCACTGAAGCTTTCTTT	CASPGTGGTEAFF
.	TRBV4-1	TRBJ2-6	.	TGCGCCAGCAGCCCCACAGGGAGTGGGGCCAACGTCCTGACTTTC	CASSPTGSGANVLTF
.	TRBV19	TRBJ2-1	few	TGTGCCAGTAGTAAGAAGGGAGGTGCGGTGTACAATGAGCAGTTCTTC	CASSKKGGAVYNEQFF
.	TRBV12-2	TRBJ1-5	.	TGTGCAAGTCGCAGGACAGGGGGAAAAGATCAGCCCCAGCATTTT	CASRRTGGKDQPQHF
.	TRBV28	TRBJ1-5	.	TGTGCCAGCAGTAAAGACCGGGCCCAGCATTTT	CASSKDRAQHF
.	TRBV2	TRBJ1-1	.	TGTGCCAGCAGGGGCCTTAGTAACACTGAAGCTTTCTTT	CASRGLSNTEAFF
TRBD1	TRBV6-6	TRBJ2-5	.	TGTGCCAGCAGATCAGGGGGCTCGGTGGAGACCCAGTACTTC	CASRSGGSVETQYF
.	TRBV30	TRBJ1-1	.	TGTGCCTGGACAGGGGTCAAGACTGAAGCTTTCTTT	CAWTGVKTEAFF
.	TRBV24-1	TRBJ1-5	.	TGTGCCACCAGTGATGGCGGCTATAGCAATCAGCCCCAGCATTTT	CATSDGGYSNQPQHF
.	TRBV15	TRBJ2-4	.	TGTGCCACCAGCAGAGATGGTAACGGCAAAAACATTCAGTACTTC	CATSRDGNGKNIQYF
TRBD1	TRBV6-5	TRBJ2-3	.	TGTGCCAGCAGTTTTGACAGGGCGATAGATACGCAGTATTTT	CASSFDRAIDTQYF
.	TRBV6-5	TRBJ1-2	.	TGTGCCAGCAGTTACTCGAGGAGGGCAGCCTATGGCTACACCTTC	CASSYSRRAAYGYTF
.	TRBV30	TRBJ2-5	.	TGTGCCTGGAGTGTACAAGAGGGCGAGACCCGGTACTTC	CAWSVQEGETRYF
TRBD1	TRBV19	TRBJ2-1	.	TGTGCCAGTAGTTTACAGGGGGTATATGGCCATGAGCAGTTCTTC	CASSLQGVYGHEQFF
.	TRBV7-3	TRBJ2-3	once	TGTGCCAGCAGCTTGGGACTCCCAGGGAGCACAGATACGCAGTATTTT	CASSLGLPGSTDTQYF
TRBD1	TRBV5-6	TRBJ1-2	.	TGTGCCAGCAGCTTGGGGCAGGGGGCGCGGAATGGCTACACCTTC	CASSLGQGARNGYTF
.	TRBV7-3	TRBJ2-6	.	TGTGCCAGCAGCTTATCTCTTTCCGGGGCCAACGTCCTGACTTTC	CASSLSLSGANVLTF
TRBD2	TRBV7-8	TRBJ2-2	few	TGTGCCAGCAGCTTGTTAGCGGGGGGGCTCGGGGAGCTGTTTTTT	CASSLLAGGLGELFF
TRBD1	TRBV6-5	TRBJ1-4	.	TGTGCCAGCAGGGGGCCGGGACAGGGGAGAGAAAAACTGTTTTTT	CASRGPGQGREKLFF
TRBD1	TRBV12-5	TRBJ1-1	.	TGTGCTAGTGGTTCGACAGGGGGCACTGAAGCTTTCTTT	CASGSTGGTEAFF
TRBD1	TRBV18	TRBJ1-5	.	TGTGCCAGCTCCCGGACAGGGGCCCTCCAGCCCCAGCATTTT	CASSRTGALQPQHF
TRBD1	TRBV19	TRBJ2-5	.	TGTGCCAGTAGTATGTCGACAGGGCCCCAAGAGACCCAGTACTTC	CASSMSTGPQETQYF
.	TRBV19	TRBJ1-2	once	TGTGCCAGCCGGGGGGGGCTGAACTATGGCTACACCTTC	CASRGGLNYGYTF
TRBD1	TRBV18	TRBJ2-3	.	TGTGCCAGCTCACCGATCTATACAGGGGATAACACAGATACGCAGTATTTT	CASSPIYTGDNTDTQYF
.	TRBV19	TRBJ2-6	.	TGTGCCAGTAGTATAGGGTGGGAGAGACGGAGCTCTGGGGCCAACGTCCTGACTTTC	CASSIGWERRSSGANVLTF
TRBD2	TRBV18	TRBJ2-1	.	TGTGCCAGCTCACCACCTAAACTAGCGGGGTGGAATGAGCAGTTCTTC	CASSPPKLAGWNEQFF
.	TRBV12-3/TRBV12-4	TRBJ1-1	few	TGTGCCAGCAGTTTATGGGGGGGAGCTTTCTTT	CASSLWGGAFF
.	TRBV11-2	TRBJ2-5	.	TGTGCCAGCAGCTTAGCTTCCGGCGGGGCCGGTAGAGAGACCCAGTACTTC	CASSLASGGAGRETQYF
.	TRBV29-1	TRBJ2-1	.	TGCAGCGTTGGACAGGGAGGCAATGAGCAGTTCTTC	CSVGQGGNEQFF
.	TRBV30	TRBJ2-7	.	TGTGCCTGGAGTGGGACAGAACACGAGCAGTACTTC	CAWSGTEHEQYF
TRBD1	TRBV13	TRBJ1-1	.	TGTGCCAGCAGCTTAAGGGGACAGCTGAACACTGAAGCTTTCTTT	CASSLRGQLNTEAFF
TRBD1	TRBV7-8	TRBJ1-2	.	TGTGCCAGCAGCTTCGGGACAGGGGGTTATGGCTACACCTTC	CASSFGTGGYGYTF
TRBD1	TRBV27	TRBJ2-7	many	TGTGCCAGCTGGACAGGGGCGTCCTACGAGCAGTACTTC	CASWTGASYEQYF
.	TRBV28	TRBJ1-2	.	TGTGCCAGCAGCGCCGACAGCTATGGCTACACCTTC	CASSADSYGYTF
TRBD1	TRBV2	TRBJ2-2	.	TGTGCCAGCACCCGGACAGGTCTTAACACCGGGGAGCTGTTTTTT	CASTRTGLNTGELFF
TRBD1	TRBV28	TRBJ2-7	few	TGTGCCAGCAAAACAGGGGGGTACGAGCAGTACTTC	CASKTGGYEQYF
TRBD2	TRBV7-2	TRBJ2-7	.	TGTGCCAGCAGCTTAGCTGGCGGGAGCGGTGTCTCCTACGAGCAGTACTTC	CASSLAGGSGVSYEQYF
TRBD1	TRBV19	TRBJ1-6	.	TGTGCCAGTAAAGAGGGCGGGACAGGGGGAAGGTCACCCCTCCACTTT	CASKEGGTGGRSPLHF
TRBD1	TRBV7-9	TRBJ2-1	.	TGTGCCAGTATGAGCACGGGGACAGGCGACTACAATGAGCAGTTCTTC	CASMSTGTGDYNEQFF